This T cell receptor (beta chain) comes out of a study of response to subunit inactivated influenza vaccine. Findings of the study overall: The authors suggested that few new T cells are recruited per seasonal influenza vaccination.

TCRdb independently ran MiXCR on the RT-PCR reads; one entry per CDR3 protein. The sample has 500,000 to 600,000 distinct CDR3 sequences; approximately 11% are singletons. On this clonotype itself: Its matching antigen is unknown.

Germline trimming cut 4 bases from V and 11 bases from J; bases unmatched to any gene: 16. The CDR3 is 15 amino acids. Germline V gene data show CDR1 as KGHSH and CDR2 as LQKENI. The sample was also reused in another study, on T cells expressing NK-cell markers. That paper adds: In generating TCR beta cDNA, 5'RACE template switching with UMIs was used. Serological testing identified most of the eight sequenced donors as HCMV-seropositive and one as seronegative.

The TCR comes from a man aged 50 to 59 who received an inactivated influenza vaccine. V usage is TRBV18 and J usage is TRBJ2-7, with 8 positions matching TRBD1. This sample comprised PBMCs from blood, obtained on the day of vaccination. For the CDR3, the DNA is TGTGCCAGCTCACGACTGACCTTGGGACAGGCCAAGGAGTACTTC. It encodes CASSRLTLGQAKEYF.